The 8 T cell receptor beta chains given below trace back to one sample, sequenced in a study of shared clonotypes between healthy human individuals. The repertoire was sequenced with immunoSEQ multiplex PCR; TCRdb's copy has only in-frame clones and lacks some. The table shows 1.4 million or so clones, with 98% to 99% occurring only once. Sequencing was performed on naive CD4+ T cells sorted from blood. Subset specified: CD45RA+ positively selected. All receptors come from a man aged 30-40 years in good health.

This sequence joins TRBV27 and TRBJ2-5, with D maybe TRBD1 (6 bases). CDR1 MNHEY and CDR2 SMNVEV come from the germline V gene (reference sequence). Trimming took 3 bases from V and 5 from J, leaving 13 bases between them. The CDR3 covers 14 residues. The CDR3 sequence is CASSLGLRGETQYF. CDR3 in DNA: TGTGCCAGCAGTTTGGGATTAAGGGGGGAGACCCAGTACTTC.

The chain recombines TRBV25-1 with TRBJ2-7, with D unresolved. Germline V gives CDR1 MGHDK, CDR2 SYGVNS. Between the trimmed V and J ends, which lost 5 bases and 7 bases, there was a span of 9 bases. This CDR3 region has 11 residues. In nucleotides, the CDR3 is TGTGCCAGCAGTTCGCTCGGGGAGCAGTACTTC. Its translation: CASSSLGEQYF.

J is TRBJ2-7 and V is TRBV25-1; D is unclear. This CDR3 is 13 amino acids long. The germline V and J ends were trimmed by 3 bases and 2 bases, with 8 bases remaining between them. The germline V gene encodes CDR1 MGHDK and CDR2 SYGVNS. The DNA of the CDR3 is TGTGCCAGCAGTGACATCGCCGCCTACGAGCAGTACTTC. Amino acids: CASSDIAAYEQYF.

The CDR3 loop is CASSTGTGNEKLFF. CDR3 sequence (DNA): TGTGCCAGTAGTACCGGGACAGGGAATGAAAAACTGTTTTTT. The chain carries TRBV19 and TRBJ1-4; 9 nucleotides align to TRBD1. This CDR3 has 14 amino acids. V lost 4 bases and J lost 5; bases outside the gene matches: 2. CDR1 LNHDA and CDR2 SQIVND come from the germline V gene (reference sequence).

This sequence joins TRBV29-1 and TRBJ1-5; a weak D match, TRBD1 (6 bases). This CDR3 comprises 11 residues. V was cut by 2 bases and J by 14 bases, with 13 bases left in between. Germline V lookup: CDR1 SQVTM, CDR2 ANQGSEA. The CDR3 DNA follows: TGCAGCGTTGAATCGGGGGACACCGAGCATTTT. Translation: CSVESGDTEHF.

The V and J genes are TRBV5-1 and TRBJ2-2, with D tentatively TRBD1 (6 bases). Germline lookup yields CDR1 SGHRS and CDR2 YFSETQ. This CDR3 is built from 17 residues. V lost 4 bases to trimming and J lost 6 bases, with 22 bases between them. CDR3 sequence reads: CASSLGMGTTVPGELFF. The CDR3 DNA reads TGCGCCAGCAGCCTAGGAATGGGGACAACCGTACCCGGGGAGCTGTTTTTT.

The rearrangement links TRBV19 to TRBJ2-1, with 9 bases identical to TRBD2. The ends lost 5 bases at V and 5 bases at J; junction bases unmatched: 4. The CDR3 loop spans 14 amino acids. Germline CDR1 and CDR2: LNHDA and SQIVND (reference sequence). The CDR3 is CASSVAGAHNEQFF. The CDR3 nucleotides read TGTGCCAGTAGTGTAGCGGGAGCCCACAATGAGCAGTTCTTC.

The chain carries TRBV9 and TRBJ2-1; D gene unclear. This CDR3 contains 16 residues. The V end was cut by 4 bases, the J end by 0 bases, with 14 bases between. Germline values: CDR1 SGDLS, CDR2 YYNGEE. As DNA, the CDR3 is TGTGCCAGCAGCACCGCCGTTAGGACCTCCTACAATGAGCAGTTCTTC. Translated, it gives CASSTAVRTSYNEQFF.